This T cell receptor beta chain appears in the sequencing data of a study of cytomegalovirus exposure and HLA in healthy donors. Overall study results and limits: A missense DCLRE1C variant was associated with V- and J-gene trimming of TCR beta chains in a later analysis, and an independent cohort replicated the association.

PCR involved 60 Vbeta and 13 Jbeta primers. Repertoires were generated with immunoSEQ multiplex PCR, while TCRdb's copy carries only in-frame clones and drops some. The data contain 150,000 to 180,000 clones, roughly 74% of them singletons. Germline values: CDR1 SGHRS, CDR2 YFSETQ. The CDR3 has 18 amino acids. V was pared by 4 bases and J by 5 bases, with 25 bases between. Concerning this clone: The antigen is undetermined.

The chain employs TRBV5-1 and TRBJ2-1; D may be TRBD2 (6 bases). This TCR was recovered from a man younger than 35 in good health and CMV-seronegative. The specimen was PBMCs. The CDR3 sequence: CASSAEPGAGTSNNEQFF. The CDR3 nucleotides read TGCGCCAGCAGCGCCGAACCGGGAGCCGGGACGTCTAACAATGAGCAGTTCTTC.